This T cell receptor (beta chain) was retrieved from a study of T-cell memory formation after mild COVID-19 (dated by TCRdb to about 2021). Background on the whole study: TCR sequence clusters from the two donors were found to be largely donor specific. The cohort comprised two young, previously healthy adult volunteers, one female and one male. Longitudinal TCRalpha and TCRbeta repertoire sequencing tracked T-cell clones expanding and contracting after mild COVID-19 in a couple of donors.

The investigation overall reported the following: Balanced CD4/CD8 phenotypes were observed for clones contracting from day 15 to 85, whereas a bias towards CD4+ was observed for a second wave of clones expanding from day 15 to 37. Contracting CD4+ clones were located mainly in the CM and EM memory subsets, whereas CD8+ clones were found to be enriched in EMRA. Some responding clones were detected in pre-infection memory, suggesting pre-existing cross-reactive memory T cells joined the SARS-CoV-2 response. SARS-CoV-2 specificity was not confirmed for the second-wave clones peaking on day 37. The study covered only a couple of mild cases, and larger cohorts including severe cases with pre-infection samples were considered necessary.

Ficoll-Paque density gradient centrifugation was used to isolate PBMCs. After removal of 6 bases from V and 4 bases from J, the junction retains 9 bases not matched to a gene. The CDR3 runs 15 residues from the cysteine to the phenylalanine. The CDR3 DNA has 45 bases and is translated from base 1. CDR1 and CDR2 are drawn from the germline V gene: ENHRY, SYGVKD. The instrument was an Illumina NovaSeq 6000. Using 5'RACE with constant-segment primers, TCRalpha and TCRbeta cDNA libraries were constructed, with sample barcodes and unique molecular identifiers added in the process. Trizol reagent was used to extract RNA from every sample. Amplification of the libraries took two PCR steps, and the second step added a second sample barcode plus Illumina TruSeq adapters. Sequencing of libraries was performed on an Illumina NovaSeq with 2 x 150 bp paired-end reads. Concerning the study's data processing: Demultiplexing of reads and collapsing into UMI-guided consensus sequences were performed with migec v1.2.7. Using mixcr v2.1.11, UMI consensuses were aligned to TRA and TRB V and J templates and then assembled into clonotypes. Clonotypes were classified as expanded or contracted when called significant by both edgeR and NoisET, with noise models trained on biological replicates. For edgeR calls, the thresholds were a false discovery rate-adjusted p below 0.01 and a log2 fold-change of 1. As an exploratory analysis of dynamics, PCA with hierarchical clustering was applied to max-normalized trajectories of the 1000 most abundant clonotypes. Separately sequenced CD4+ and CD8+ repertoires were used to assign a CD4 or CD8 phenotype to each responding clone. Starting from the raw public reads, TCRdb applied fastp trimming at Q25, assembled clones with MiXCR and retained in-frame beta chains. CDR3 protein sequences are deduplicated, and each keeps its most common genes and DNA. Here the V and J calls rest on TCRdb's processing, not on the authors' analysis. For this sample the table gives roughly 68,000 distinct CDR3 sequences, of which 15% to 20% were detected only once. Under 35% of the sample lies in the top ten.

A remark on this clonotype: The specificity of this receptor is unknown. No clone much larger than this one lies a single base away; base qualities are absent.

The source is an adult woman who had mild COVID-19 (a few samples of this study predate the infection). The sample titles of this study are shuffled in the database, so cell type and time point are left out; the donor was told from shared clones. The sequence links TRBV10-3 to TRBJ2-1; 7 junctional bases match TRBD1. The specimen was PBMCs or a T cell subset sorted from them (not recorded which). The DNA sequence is TGTGCCATCAGCCAGTACGGGACAGTGTACAATGAGCAGTTCTTC. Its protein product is CAISQYGTVYNEQFF.